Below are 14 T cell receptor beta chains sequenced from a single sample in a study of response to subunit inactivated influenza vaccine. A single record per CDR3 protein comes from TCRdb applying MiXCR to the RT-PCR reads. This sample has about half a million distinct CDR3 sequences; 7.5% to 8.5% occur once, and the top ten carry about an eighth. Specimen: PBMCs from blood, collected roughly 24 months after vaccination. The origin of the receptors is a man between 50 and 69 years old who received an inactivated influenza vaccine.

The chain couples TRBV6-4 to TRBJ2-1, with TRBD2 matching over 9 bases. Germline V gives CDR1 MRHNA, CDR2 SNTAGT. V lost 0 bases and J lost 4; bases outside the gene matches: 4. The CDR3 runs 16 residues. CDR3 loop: CASSDSKSGGYNEQFF. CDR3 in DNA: TGTGCCAGCAGTGACTCGAAGAGCGGGGGGTACAATGAGCAGTTCTTC.

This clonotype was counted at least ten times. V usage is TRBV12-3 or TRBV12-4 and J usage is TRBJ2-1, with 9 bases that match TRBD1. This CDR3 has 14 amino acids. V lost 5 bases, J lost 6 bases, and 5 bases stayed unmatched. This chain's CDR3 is CASSEQGAANEQFF. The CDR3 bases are TGTGCCAGCAGTGAACAGGGGGCGGCCAATGAGCAGTTCTTC.

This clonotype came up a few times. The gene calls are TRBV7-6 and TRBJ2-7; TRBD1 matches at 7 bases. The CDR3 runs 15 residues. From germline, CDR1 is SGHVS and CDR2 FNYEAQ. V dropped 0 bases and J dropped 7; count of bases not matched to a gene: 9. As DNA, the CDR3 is TGTGCCAGCAGCTTAGCTCCGACAGGGCTGTCTGAGCAGTACTTC. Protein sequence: CASSLAPTGLSEQYF.

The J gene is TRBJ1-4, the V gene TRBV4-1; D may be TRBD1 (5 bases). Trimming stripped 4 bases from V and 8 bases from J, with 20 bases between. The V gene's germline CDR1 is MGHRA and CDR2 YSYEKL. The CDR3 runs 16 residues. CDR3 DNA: TGCGCCAGCAGCCTCGTTGGGACTGGCCTTTGGGAAAAACTGTTTTTT. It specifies CASSLVGTGLWEKLFF.

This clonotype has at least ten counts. In nucleotides, the CDR3 is TGTGCCACCAGCAGTGGGGCACAAATAAGCTCTGGAAACACCATATATTTT. This encodes CATSSGAQISSGNTIYF. This chain uses TRBV15 with TRBJ1-3, with D possibly matching TRBD1 (5 bases). The CDR3 spans 17 residues. Trimming removed 3 bases at V and 0 bases at J, with 15 bases between. The germline V gene encodes CDR1 LNHNV and CDR2 YYDKDF (reference sequence). Variable domain in full (rest from reference TRBV15 and TRBJ1-3): DAMVIQNPRYQVTQFGKPVTLSCSQTLNHNVMYWYQQKSSQAPKLLFHYYDKDFNNEADTPDNFQSRRPNTSFCFLDIRSPGLGDTAMYLCATSSGAQISSGNTIYFGEGSWLTVV.

Here the CDR3 reads CATSRDTSTGANVLTF. CDR3 bases: TGTGCCACCAGCAGAGATACCAGTACTGGGGCCAACGTCCTGACTTTC. This chain joins TRBV15 and TRBJ2-6; no firm D call. CDR3 size: 16 residues. The V end lost 0 bases, the J end lost 2 bases, and 8 bases lay between the germline ends. CDR1 is LNHNV and CDR2 is YYDKDF in the germline V gene (reference sequence).

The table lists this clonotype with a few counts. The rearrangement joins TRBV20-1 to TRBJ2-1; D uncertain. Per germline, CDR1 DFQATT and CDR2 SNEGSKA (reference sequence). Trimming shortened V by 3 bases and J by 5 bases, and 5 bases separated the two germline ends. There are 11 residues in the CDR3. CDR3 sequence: CSARIDNEQFF. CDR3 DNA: TGCAGTGCTAGGATTGACAATGAGCAGTTCTTC.

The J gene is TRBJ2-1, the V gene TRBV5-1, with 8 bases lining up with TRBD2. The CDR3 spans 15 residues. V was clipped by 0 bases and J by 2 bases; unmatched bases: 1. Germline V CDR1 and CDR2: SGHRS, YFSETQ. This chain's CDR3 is CASSLASGPYNEQFF. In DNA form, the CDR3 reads TGCGCCAGCAGCTTGGCTAGCGGGCCCTACAATGAGCAGTTCTTC.

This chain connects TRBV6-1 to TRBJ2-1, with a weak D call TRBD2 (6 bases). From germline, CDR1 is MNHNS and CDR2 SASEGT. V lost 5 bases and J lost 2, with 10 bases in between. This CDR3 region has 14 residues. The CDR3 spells CASSRDWTYNEQFF. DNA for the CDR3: TGTGCCAGCAGTAGGGACTGGACCTACAATGAGCAGTTCTTC.

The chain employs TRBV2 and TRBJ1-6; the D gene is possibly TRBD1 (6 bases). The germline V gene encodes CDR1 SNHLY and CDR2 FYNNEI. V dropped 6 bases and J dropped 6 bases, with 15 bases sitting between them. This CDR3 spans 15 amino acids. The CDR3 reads CASSESGHGNSPLHF. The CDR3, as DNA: TGTGCCAGCAGCGAATCGGGACACGGTAATTCACCCCTCCACTTT.

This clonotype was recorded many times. As DNA, the CDR3 is TGTGCCAGCAGCCAACCCGCCGGGACAGGGGGCCAACAGCCCCAGCATTTT. Its translation: CASSQPAGTGGQQPQHF. The chain joins TRBV4-2 to TRBJ1-5; 12 nucleotides agree with TRBD1. The germline CDR1 and CDR2 sequences are LGHNA and YNFKEQ. J lost 7 bases, V lost 2 bases, and 9 bases had no gene match. This CDR3 spans 17 amino acids.

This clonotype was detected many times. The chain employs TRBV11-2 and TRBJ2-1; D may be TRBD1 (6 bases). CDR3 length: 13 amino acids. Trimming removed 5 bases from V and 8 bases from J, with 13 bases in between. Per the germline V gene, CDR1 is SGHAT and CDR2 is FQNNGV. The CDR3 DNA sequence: TGTGCCAGCAGCACCCTACAGGGCGATGAGCAGTTCTTC. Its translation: CASSTLQGDEQFF.

The CDR3 DNA is TGTGCCAGCAGTTTAGGAGGGATCCCCTACGAGCAGTACTTC. It is translated as CASSLGGIPYEQYF. The chain carries TRBV27 and TRBJ2-7; TRBD2 might be the D (6 bases). The CDR3 runs 14 residues. Germline-derived CDR1 and CDR2 are MNHEY and SMNVEV (reference sequence). V lost 2 bases and J 2 bases, leaving 10 bases between the germline ends.

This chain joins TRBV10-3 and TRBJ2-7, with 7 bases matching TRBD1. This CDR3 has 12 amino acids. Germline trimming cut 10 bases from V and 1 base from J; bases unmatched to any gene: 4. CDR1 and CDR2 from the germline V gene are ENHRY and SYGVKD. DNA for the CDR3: TGTGCCAGCGGACAGGAGTCCTACGAGCAGTACTTC. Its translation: CASGQESYEQYF.